Sequencing of this T cell receptor beta chain was carried out in a study of patients and donors after allogeneic stem cell transplantation (dated by TCRdb to about 2020). Libraries were constructed by RT-PCR. The instrument given in TCRdb is NextSeq 550. TCRdb applied fastp at Q25 and MiXCR to the public reads, then kept only in-frame beta chains. Rows merge per CDR3 protein into single entries with the most common DNA and genes. This sample comprises about a million distinct CDR3 sequences, roughly 18% of them detected only once. 6% of the sample comes from the top ten. The germline V gene yields SGHRS for CDR1 and YFSETQ for CDR2. The trim is 2 bases for V and 0 bases for J, with a gap of 11 bases between the germline ends. CDR3 length: 15 amino acids, cysteine to phenylalanine. Kept here is only the CDR3 DNA, which spans 45 bases and is read in frame from base 1. As concerns this clonotype: The antigen it recognizes is unknown. One base away there is no much larger clone; base qualities are not given.

What was sequenced was blood, either unsorted or a sorted T cell fraction (not recorded which). The chain is encoded by TRBV5-1 joined to TRBJ1-1, with TRBD1 perhaps the D gene, on 5 matching bases. The receptor comes from a human donor who was either an allogeneic HSCT recipient or a stem cell or donor lymphocyte infusion donor (not recorded which). It is not recorded whose cells these are; they may come from a transplant donor. The nucleotides read TGCGCCAGCAGCTTCGGGGCTCGGATGAACACTGAAGCTTTCTTT. Its protein reads: CASSFGARMNTEAFF.